These T cell receptor beta chains were read from a single sample in a study of cytomegalovirus exposure and HLA in healthy donors. Only in-frame clones appear in the TCRdb table, and some are missing; sequencing was by immunoSEQ multiplex PCR. In the table there are approximately 71,000 clones, about 95% of which are singletons. Source material: PBMCs. The receptors originated from a woman between 18 and 29 years old in good health and CMV-seronegative. Both conserved end residues are part of each CDR3. The D gene is left open where the match is weak. Part of the rows lack a size; the others show once, few, many or a class for expanded clones.

TGTGCCAGCAGTTTATTGACTAGCGGGGGGGTTCATCGAGAGACCCAGTACTTC,CASSLLTSGGVHRETQYF,NA,18,TRBJ2-5,TRBD2,TRBV27
TGTGCCAGCAGTTCCCGTCACGAGTCGAATACGCAGTATTTT,CASSSRHESNTQYF,once,14,TRBJ2-3,NA,TRBV6-5
TGTGCCAGCAGCTCGGGTAGCGGGGGGGCCTTGGACAATGAGCAGTTCTTC,CASSSGSGGALDNEQFF,NA,17,TRBJ2-1,TRBD2,TRBV7-6
TGCGCCAGCAGCCCGGCGGGTCGGGTCACTGAAGCTTTCTTT,CASSPAGRVTEAFF,NA,14,TRBJ1-1,NA,TRBV4-1
TGTGCCAGCAGCTTACTAGCGGCCCCCTACAATGAGCAGTTCTTC,CASSLLAAPYNEQFF,NA,15,TRBJ2-1,TRBD2,TRBV7-9
TGCGCCAGCAGCCCGACAGTAGATACGCAGTATTTT,CASSPTVDTQYF,NA,12,TRBJ2-3,NA,TRBV5-1
TGTGCCAGCAGCTTAGTCATAGCGGGAGGGTCTAGCACAGATACGCAGTATTTT,CASSLVIAGGSSTDTQYF,NA,18,TRBJ2-3,TRBD2,TRBV7-8
TGTGCCAGCAGTGAGGGGGCTAGCGGGATGAGCTCCTACGAGCAGTACTTC,CASSEGASGMSSYEQYF,few,17,TRBJ2-7,TRBD2,TRBV6-4
TGTGCCAGCAGTCGAGGGGACAGTGGTGTGGGTGGCTACACCTTC,CASSRGDSGVGGYTF,NA,15,TRBJ1-2,TRBD1,TRBV28
TGTGCCATCAGTGAGGCTTACACCGGGACAGGGGGCGTAGGTAGTAGGGAGACCCAGTACTTC,CAISEAYTGTGGVGSRETQYF,NA,21,TRBJ2-5,TRBD1,TRBV10-3
TGTGCCAGCAGCCCCCGGTGGGGGGGCCTCTACGAGCAGTACTTC,CASSPRWGGLYEQYF,once,15,TRBJ2-7,NA,TRBV7-2
TGTGCCAGCAGCCCTGGGACAGGGGGTGTCTCTGGCTACACCTTC,CASSPGTGGVSGYTF,NA,15,TRBJ1-2,TRBD1,TRBV7-6
TGCGCCAGCAGCCAAGTGGGGACAGGAGCCAAAAACATTCAGTACTTC,CASSQVGTGAKNIQYF,NA,16,TRBJ2-4,TRBD1,TRBV4-1
TGCAGCGTTGTGGGCGGGAGTTATACAGATACGCAGTATTTT,CSVVGGSYTDTQYF,NA,14,TRBJ2-3,TRBD2,TRBV29-1
TGCGCCAGCAGCCTGGGACTAGCGGGAGGAGCCCCAGATACGCAGTATTTT,CASSLGLAGGAPDTQYF,NA,17,TRBJ2-3,TRBD2,TRBV4-1
TGTGCCAGTAGTATTACGGGGAACGGTGGAGCTTTCTTT,CASSITGNGGAFF,NA,13,TRBJ1-1,NA,TRBV19
TGCAGCGTTGGGGCCCCAGCAGGGGCTAGCTACGAGCAGTACTTC,CSVGAPAGASYEQYF,NA,15,TRBJ2-7,NA,TRBV29-1
TGTGCCAGCAGCCGGGGGTCACGGATACTCTACAATGAGCAGTTCTTC,CASSRGSRILYNEQFF,once,16,TRBJ2-1,NA,TRBV5-6
TGTGCCAGCAGTTTATACGGGGACAGGGTTGGGGACAATGAGCAGTTCTTC,CASSLYGDRVGDNEQFF,NA,17,TRBJ2-1,TRBD1,TRBV28
TGTGCCAGCAGTTTATGGGGGCCGGGAAGCTCCTACGAGCAGTACTTC,CASSLWGPGSSYEQYF,NA,16,TRBJ2-7,NA,TRBV27
TGTGCCAGCAGTGAAGAGGAAGGGGGCCCCTACGAGCAGTACTTC,CASSEEEGGPYEQYF,once,15,TRBJ2-7,TRBD1,TRBV6-1
TGTGCCAGCAGCGTAGCGGAATCGACAGGGGTGAACACCGGGGAGCTGTTTTTT,CASSVAESTGVNTGELFF,NA,18,TRBJ2-2,TRBD1,TRBV9
TGTGCCAGCAGCGTGACAGGGGGCGCCTCCGGGGAGCTGTTTTTT,CASSVTGGASGELFF,NA,15,TRBJ2-2,TRBD1,TRBV7-2
TGTGCCAGCAGCTTAGGGGACAGCTACGAGCAGTACTTC,CASSLGDSYEQYF,NA,13,TRBJ2-7,TRBD1,TRBV7-9
TGTGCCAGTAGTATCGGGTTGAGGGACACTGAAGCTTTCTTT,CASSIGLRDTEAFF,NA,14,TRBJ1-1,NA,TRBV19
TGTGCCAGCAGCTTTTCAGGGGGCAGGTTCACTGAAGCTTTCTTT,CASSFSGGRFTEAFF,NA,15,TRBJ1-1,TRBD1,TRBV11-2
TGTGCCAGCAGCCTGAACAGGGGAGTAGGGTCACCCCTCCACTTT,CASSLNRGVGSPLHF,NA,15,TRBJ1-6,TRBD1,TRBV11-2
TGTGCCAGCAGCTTGTCTAACGAGAACTATGGCTACACCTTC,CASSLSNENYGYTF,once,14,TRBJ1-2,NA,TRBV5-4
TGTGCCAGCAGCGATATGGGACAGGGGTTAAACACCATATATTTT,CASSDMGQGLNTIYF,NA,15,TRBJ1-3,TRBD1,TRBV6-5
TGTGCCAGCAGTTTATTCGTGGCAGCGGGGGCCTACGAGCAGTACTTC,CASSLFVAAGAYEQYF,NA,16,TRBJ2-7,TRBD2,TRBV28
TGTGCCAGCTCACCAAGCGCGGACAGGAATAATTCACCCCTCCACTTT,CASSPSADRNNSPLHF,NA,16,TRBJ1-6,TRBD1,TRBV18
TGCGCCAGCAGCTGGGGGACTAGCGGGGGGCTAGCCAAAAACATTCAGTACTTC,CASSWGTSGGLAKNIQYF,once,18,TRBJ2-4,TRBD2,TRBV4-1